This T cell receptor beta chain was captured by sequencing in a study of blood T cell repertoires in COVID-19. At the level of the study: Acute and convalescent COVID-19 specimens originated in the United States, Italy and Spain.

TCRdb's copy holds only in-frame clones and misses some; the assay was immunoSEQ multiplex PCR. The table records 150,000 or so clones, about nine tenths of them present only once. Between the trimmed V and J ends, which lost 4 bases and 6 bases, there was a span of 19 bases. CDR3 length equals 15 residues. CDR1 and CDR2 (germline): MNHEY, SMNVEV (reference sequence). The source is a man at least 80 years old with acute or convalescent COVID-19. The sample was peripheral blood. The chain is built from TRBV27 and TRBJ2-7, with a tentative D call TRBD2 (6 bases). The CDR3 loop reads CASSSTGVSPLEQYF. The CDR3 coding sequence is TGTGCCAGCAGTTCAACGGGAGTCTCCCCTCTCGAGCAGTACTTC.